This T cell receptor beta chain was obtained from a study of CD8 T cells in ankylosing spondylitis. MiXCR, run by TCRdb on the 5' RACE reads, gives a single entry per CDR3 protein. The sample holds about 240,000 distinct CDR3 sequences; roughly 8.6% are singletons and the top ten take approximately 7%. Study-level findings and limits: Reportedly, disease-linked clones are significantly enriched in ankylosing spondylitis patients' matched synovial fluid.

This clonotype was found a few times. Its specificity is unknown. CDR3 length equals 14 residues. Germline-derived CDR1 and CDR2 are SGHRS and YFSETQ. Trimming took 5 bases from V and 2 from J, leaving 10 bases between them. The source is a male donor with ankylosing spondylitis or in good health (not recorded which). Specimen: blood, either unsorted or a sorted T cell fraction (not recorded which). This chain uses TRBV5-1 with TRBJ2-2, with no clear D. CDR3 DNA: TGCGCCAGCAGGAGTACCTTTAACACCGGGGAGCTGTTTTTT. This encodes CASRSTFNTGELFF.